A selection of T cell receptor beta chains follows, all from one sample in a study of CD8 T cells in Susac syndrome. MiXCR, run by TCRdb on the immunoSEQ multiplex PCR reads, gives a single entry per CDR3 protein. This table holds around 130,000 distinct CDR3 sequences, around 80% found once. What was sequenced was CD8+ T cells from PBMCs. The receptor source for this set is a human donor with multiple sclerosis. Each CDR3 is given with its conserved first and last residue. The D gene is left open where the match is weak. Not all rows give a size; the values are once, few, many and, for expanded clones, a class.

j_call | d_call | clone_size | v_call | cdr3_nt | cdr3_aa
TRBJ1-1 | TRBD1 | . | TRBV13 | TGTGCCAGCAGCTTAACCGGGACAGACCCCAACACTGAAGCTTTCTTT | CASSLTGTDPNTEAFF
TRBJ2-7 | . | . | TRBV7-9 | TGTGCCAGCAGCTCTTATTTACCCCGGGACTGGAGCTCCTACGAGCAGTACTTC | CASSSYLPRDWSSYEQYF
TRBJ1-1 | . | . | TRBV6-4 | TGTGCCAGCAGTGACTCGAGAGGACCAGCTTTCTTT | CASSDSRGPAFF
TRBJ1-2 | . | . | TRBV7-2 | TGTGCCAGCAGCTTAGTGCCGGAAAACTATGGCTACACCTTC | CASSLVPENYGYTF
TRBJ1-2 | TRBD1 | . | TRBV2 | TGTGCCAGCGGCAGGGGGTACAGGAACTATGGCTACACCTTC | CASGRGYRNYGYTF
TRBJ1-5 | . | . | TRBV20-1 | TGCAGTGCCCAGTCAAATCAGCCCCAGCATTTT | CSAQSNQPQHF
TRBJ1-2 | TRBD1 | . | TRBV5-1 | TGCGCCAGCAGCTTTCCGGGACAGGGCTATGGCTACACCTTC | CASSFPGQGYGYTF
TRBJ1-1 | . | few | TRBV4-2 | TGTGCCAGCAGCCAAGATTACGTGGGGCGGAACACTGAAGCTTTCTTT | CASSQDYVGRNTEAFF
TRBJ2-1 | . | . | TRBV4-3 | TGCGCCAGCAGCCAAGATCCGGAGTCGGGTTACAATGAGCAGTTCTTC | CASSQDPESGYNEQFF
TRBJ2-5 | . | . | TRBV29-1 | TGCAGCGTTGCTCCTGGCGTGCAAGAGACCCAGTACTTC | CSVAPGVQETQYF
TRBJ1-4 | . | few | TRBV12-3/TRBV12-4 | TGTGCCAGCAGTTCGACGCCAACTAATGAGAAACTGTTTTTT | CASSSTPTNEKLFF
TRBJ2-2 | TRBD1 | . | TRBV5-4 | TGTGCCAGCGTCCGAGCCGGGGACAGCTACACCGGGGAGCTGTTTTTT | CASVRAGDSYTGELFF
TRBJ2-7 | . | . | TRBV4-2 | TGTGCCAGCAGCCAAGATCCAATTGGGGAGAACTACGAGCAGTACTTC | CASSQDPIGENYEQYF
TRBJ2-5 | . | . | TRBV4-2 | TGTGCCAGCAGCCAAGAGACGGGCGGATACCTCTTGTACCAAGAGACCCAGTACTTC | CASSQETGGYLLYQETQYF
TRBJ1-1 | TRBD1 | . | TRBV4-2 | TGTGCCAGCAGTCCCAAGACCTCACAGGGGGGAAAGGATTGGAACACTGAAGCTTTCTTT | CASSPKTSQGGKDWNTEAFF
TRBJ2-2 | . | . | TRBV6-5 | TGTGCCAGCAGTATAGCCGGGACCGCATCCGGGGAGCTGTTTTTT | CASSIAGTASGELFF
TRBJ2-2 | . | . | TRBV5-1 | TGCGCCACCCCTACCCCCGATCGGGGCTCTACTCCGATTAACACCGGGGAGCTGTTTTTT | CATPTPDRGSTPINTGELFF
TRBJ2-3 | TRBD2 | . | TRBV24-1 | TGTGCCACCAGTGACAGCGGGGGGCCAGATACGCAGTATTTT | CATSDSGGPDTQYF
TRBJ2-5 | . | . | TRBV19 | TGTGCCAGTAGTATAGGCTCGCGGGGTGGGGAGACCCAGTACTTC | CASSIGSRGGETQYF
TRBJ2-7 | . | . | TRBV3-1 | TGTGCCAGCAGCCGAGGCAGGGGGGACTACGAGCAGTACTTC | CASSRGRGDYEQYF
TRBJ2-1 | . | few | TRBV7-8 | TGTGCCAGCAGCCCCCAAACTAATGAGCAGTTCTTC | CASSPQTNEQFF
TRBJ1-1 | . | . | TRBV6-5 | TGTGCCACCAGAAAAACAGGGTACTCTGAAGCTTTCTTT | CATRKTGYSEAFF
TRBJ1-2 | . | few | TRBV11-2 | TGTGCCAGCAGCTACGACCAAGGCCGCTATGGCTACACCTTC | CASSYDQGRYGYTF
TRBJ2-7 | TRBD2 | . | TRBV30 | TGTGCCTGGAGTATAGCGGGGGGCTCCTACGAGCAGTACTTC | CAWSIAGGSYEQYF